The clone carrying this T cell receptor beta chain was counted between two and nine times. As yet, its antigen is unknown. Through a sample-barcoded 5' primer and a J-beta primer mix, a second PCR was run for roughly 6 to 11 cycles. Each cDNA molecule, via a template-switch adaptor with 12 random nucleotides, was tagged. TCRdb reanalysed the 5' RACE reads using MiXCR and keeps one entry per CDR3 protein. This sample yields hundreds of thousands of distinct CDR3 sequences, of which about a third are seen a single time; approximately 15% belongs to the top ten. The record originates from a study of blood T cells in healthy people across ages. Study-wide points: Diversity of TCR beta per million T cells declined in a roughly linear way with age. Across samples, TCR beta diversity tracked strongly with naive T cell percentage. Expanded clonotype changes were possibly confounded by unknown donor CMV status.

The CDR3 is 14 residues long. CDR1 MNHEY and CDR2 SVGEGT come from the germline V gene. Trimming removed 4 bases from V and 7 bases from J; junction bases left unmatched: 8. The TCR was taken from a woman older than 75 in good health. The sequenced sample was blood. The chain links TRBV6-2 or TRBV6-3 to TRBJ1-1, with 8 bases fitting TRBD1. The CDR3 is CASSSPDRVIEAFF. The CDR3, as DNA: TGTGCCAGCAGTTCTCCGGACAGGGTAATTGAAGCTTTCTTT.